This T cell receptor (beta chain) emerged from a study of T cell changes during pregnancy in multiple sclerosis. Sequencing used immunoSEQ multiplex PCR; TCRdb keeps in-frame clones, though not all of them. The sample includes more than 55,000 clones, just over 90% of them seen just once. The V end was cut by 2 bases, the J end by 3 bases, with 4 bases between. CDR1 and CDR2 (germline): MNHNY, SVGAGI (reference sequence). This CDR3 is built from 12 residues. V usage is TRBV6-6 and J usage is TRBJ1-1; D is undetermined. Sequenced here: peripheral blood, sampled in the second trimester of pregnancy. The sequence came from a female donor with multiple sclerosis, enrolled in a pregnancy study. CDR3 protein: CASSYRDTEAFF. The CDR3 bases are TGTGCCAGCAGTTACCGGGACACTGAAGCTTTCTTT.